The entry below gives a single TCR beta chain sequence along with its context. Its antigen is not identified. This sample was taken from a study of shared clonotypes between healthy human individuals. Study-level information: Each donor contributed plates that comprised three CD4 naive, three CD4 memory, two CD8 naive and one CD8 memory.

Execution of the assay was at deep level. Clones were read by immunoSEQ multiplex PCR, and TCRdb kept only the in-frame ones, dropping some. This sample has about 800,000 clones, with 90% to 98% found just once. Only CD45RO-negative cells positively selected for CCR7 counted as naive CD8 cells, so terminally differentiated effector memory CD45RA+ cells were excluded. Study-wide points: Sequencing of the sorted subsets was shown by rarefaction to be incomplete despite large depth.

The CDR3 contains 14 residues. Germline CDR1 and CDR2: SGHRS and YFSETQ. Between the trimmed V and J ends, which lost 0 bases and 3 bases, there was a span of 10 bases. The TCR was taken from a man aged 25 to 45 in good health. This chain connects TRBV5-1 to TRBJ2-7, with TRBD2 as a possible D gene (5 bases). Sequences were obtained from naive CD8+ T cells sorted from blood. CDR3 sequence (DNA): TGCGCCAGCAGCTTGGCTAGCAGTCTCTACGAGCAGTACTTC. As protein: CASSLASSLYEQYF.